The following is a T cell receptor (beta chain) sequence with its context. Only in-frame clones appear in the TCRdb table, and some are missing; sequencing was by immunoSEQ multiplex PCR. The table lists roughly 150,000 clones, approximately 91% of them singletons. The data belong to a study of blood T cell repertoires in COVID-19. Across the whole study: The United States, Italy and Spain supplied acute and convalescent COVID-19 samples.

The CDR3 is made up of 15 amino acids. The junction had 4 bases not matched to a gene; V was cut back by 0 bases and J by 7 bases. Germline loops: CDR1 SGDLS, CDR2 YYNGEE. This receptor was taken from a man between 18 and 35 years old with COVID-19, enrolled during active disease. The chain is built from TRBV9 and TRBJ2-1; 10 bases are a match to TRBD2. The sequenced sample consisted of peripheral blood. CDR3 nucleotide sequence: TGTGCCAGCAGCGTAGGGCTAGCGGGAGAGAATGAGCAGTTCTTC. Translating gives CASSVGLAGENEQFF. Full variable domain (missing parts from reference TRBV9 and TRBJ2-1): DSGVTQTPKHLITATGQRVTLRCSPRSGDLSVYWYQQSLDQGLQFLIQYYNGEERAKGNILERFSAQQFPDLHSELNLSSLELGDSALYFCASSVGLAGENEQFFGPGTRLTVL.